This T cell receptor beta chain derives from a study of T cell repertoires in cytomegalovirus infection. Study findings and constraints: Cumulative public TCR beta family frequency identified CMV carriers with the relevant HLA.

TCRdb ran MiXCR on the reads and lists one entry per CDR3 protein. The table shows about 260,000 distinct CDR3 sequences, with around 8.7% occurring only once. This clonotype has a count of ten or more. Its antigen is not identified. The source is a human donor in good health (CMV status not recorded). Some clones in this sample may be carry-over from other donors' samples. Sample: PBMCs.

The CDR3 loop is CASSLGGGPTTDTQYF. The DNA of the CDR3 is TGTGCCAGCAGCTTAGGCGGGGGGCCGACCACAGATACGCAGTATTTT. The chain combines TRBV11-3 with TRBJ2-3; 8 bases align to TRBD2. With V trimmed by 1 base and J by 2 bases, 5 bases remained unmatched. Germline lookup yields CDR1 SGHNT and CDR2 YENEEA. The CDR3 runs to 16 residues.